Sequencing of this T cell receptor (beta chain) was carried out in a study of shared clonotypes between healthy human individuals. Only in-frame clones appear in the TCRdb table, and some are missing; sequencing was by immunoSEQ multiplex PCR. The data hold about 680,000 clones, with about 91% observed a single time. Germline CDR1 SNHLY, CDR2 FYNNEI. The length of the CDR3 is 13 residues. Trimming removed 10 bases at V and 0 bases at J, with 12 bases between. CD8 cells regarded as naive lacked CD45RO, were positively chosen for CCR7, and omitted terminally differentiated effector memory CD45RA+ cells.

This clonotype was obtained from a man aged 30 to 45 in good health. The specimen was naive CD8+ T cells sorted from blood. V is TRBV2 and J is TRBJ1-2; D possibly corresponds to TRBD1 (6 bases). The CDR3 DNA reads TGTGCCAACCGATCAGGGGCTAACTATGGCTACACCTTC. Its translation is CANRSGANYGYTF.